The next 14 T cell receptor beta chains were all read from a single sample in a study of control samples from healthy donors and cancer patients. Produced via immunoSEQ multiplex PCR; TCRdb's table is partial and in-frame only. This sample has 120,000 to 150,000 clones, with about 90% found just once. Sequencing was done on a sample of blood. The source of these receptors is a man in his late teens or twenties in good health.

The chain has TRBV10-3 and TRBJ1-2; perhaps TRBD1 as D (5 bases). CDR1 and CDR2 from the germline V gene are ENHRY and SYGVKD. CDR3 length: 16 amino acids. V lost 4 bases and J 0 bases, leaving 15 bases between the germline ends. CDR3 sequence reads: CAISARTNKANYGYTF. The DNA of the CDR3 is TGTGCCATCAGTGCGAGGACAAATAAAGCTAACTATGGCTACACCTTC.

V gene TRBV7-6 combines with J gene TRBJ2-5, with D perhaps being TRBD1 or TRBD2 (5 bases each). V lost 4 bases and J lost 5, with 5 bases in between. Germline assignment: CDR1 SGHVS and CDR2 FNYEAQ. The CDR3 loop spans 11 amino acids. The CDR3 DNA reads as TGTGCCAGCAGCTGGGGGGAGACCCAGTACTTC. This translates into CASSWGETQYF. Variable domain in full (rest from reference TRBV7-6 and TRBJ2-5): GAGVSQSPRYKVTKRGQDVALRCDPISGHVSLYWYRQALGQGPEFLTYFNYEAQQDKSGLPNDRFSAERPEGSISTLTIQRTEQRDSAMYRCASSWGETQYFGPGTRLLVL.

CDR3 sequence (DNA): TGCAGTGCTAGTCTGCTAGCGGGGGGGCCGAGGCAAGAGACCCAGTACTTC. Translated: CSASLLAGGPRQETQYF. J is TRBJ2-5 and V is TRBV20-1; 12 bases are shared with TRBD2. CDR3 size: 17 residues. CDR1 and CDR2 from the germline V gene are DFQATT and SNEGSKA (reference sequence). J lost 2 bases, V lost 3 bases, and 10 bases had no gene match.

The gene calls are TRBV7-2 and TRBJ2-7; 8 bases line up with TRBD2. V gave up 5 bases and J gave up 1 base; unmatched junction bases: 10. This CDR3 has 16 amino acids. Germline V gene lookup returns CDR1 SGHTA and CDR2 FQGNSA. The CDR3 loop reads CASSPRTSPLSYEQYF. CDR3 coding DNA: TGTGCCAGCAGCCCCCGGACTAGCCCCCTTTCCTACGAGCAGTACTTC.

This chain connects TRBV19 to TRBJ2-1, with D unclear. This CDR3 contains 13 residues. The V gene's germline CDR1 is LNHDA and CDR2 SQIVND (reference sequence). The germline V and J ends were trimmed by 4 bases and 5 bases, with 9 bases remaining between them. The CDR3 DNA reads TGTGCCAGTAGTACTTCGAGAGACAATGAGCAGTTCTTC. Its translation: CASSTSRDNEQFF.

The V gene is TRBV20-1, the J gene TRBJ1-2, with TRBD1 matching 8 bases. The CDR3 sequence is 16 residues long. The V and J ends lost 3 bases and 5 bases, in that order; junction bases with no gene match: 14. Germline V gives CDR1 DFQATT, CDR2 SNEGSKA (reference sequence). The CDR3, as DNA: TGCAGTGCTAGTGTGGCAGGGGGCGGATTAGTATATGGCTACACCTTC. Its protein is CSASVAGGGLVYGYTF.

J is TRBJ1-1 and V is TRBV14, with D unresolved. V was shortened by 3 bases and J by 5 bases, with 16 bases between the two germline ends. Germline-derived CDR1 and CDR2 are SGHDN and FVKESK. The CDR3 extends over 15 amino acids. The CDR3 is CASSHQAFGSTEAFF. The CDR3 bases are TGTGCCAGCAGCCACCAGGCTTTTGGGAGTACTGAAGCTTTCTTT.

V usage is TRBV3-1 (or the pseudogene TRBV3-2) and J usage is TRBJ2-2, with D tentatively TRBD1 (5 bases). The CDR3 runs 15 residues. CDR1 and CDR2 from the germline V gene are LGHDT and YNNKEL (reference sequence). V lost 0 bases and J 3 bases, leaving 8 bases between the germline ends. The CDR3 protein is CASSQDGRDTGELFF. The CDR3 nucleotides read TGTGCCAGCAGCCAAGACGGCAGGGACACCGGGGAGCTGTTTTTT.

The V gene is TRBV10-1, the J gene TRBJ2-7, with D possibly TRBD2 on 5 matching bases. This CDR3 has 13 residues. The germline V and J ends were trimmed by 3 bases and 5 bases, with 11 bases remaining between them. Germline-derived CDR1 and CDR2 are WNHNN and SYGVQD (reference sequence). The chain's CDR3 is CASSESGSHEQYF. In DNA form, the CDR3 reads TGCGCCAGCAGTGAATCGGGAAGCCACGAGCAGTACTTC.

The rearrangement uses TRBV7-9 and TRBJ2-7, with D possibly matching TRBD2 (6 bases). Trimming pared 4 bases from V and 0 bases from J, leaving 13 bases between. This CDR3 spans 15 amino acids. The V gene's germline CDR1 is SEHNR and CDR2 FQNEAQ (reference sequence). Written as DNA, the CDR3 is TGTGCCAGCAGCTCGGGACTGGAAACCTCCTACGAGCAGTACTTC. This codes for CASSSGLETSYEQYF.

The rearrangement links TRBV19 to TRBJ1-5; 9 bases line up with TRBD1. Trimming removed 4 bases from V and 3 bases from J; junction bases left unmatched: 4. From germline, CDR1 is LNHDA and CDR2 SQIVND (reference sequence). The CDR3 is 15 amino acids. The CDR3 coding sequence is TGTGCCAGTAGTAAAAGGACAGGGGTCAATCAGCCCCAGCATTTT. Translating it yields CASSKRTGVNQPQHF.

The J gene is TRBJ1-5, the V gene TRBV25-1; TRBD1 matches at 10 bases. Trimming took 7 bases from V and 6 from J; bases not matched to a gene: 15. The CDR3 consists of 17 residues. The V gene's germline CDR1 is MGHDK and CDR2 SYGVNS. CDR3 sequence: CASNPPGQGKVRQPQHF. The CDR3 DNA reads as TGTGCCAGCAATCCTCCGGGACAGGGGAAGGTTCGTCAGCCCCAGCATTTT.

The J gene is TRBJ2-7, the V gene TRBV4-3; D possibly uses TRBD1 or TRBD2 (6 bases each). The V and J ends lost 2 bases and 4 bases respectively, with 18 bases between them. The CDR3 spans 16 residues. The germline V gene has CDR1 LGHNA and CDR2 YSLEER. CDR3 DNA: TGCGCCAGCAGCCAAAGCTACGAAACAGGGAGGTACGAGCAGTACTTC. Translating gives CASSQSYETGRYEQYF.

The V and J genes are TRBV4-2 and TRBJ1-3; D uncertain. There are 16 residues in the CDR3. CDR1 is LGHNA and CDR2 is YNFKEQ in the germline V gene. V lost 1 base to trimming and J lost 2 bases, with 12 bases between them. This CDR3 reads CASSQAPGSTGNTIYF. The CDR3 region has the DNA TGTGCCAGCAGCCAAGCTCCGGGCTCCACTGGAAACACCATATATTTT.